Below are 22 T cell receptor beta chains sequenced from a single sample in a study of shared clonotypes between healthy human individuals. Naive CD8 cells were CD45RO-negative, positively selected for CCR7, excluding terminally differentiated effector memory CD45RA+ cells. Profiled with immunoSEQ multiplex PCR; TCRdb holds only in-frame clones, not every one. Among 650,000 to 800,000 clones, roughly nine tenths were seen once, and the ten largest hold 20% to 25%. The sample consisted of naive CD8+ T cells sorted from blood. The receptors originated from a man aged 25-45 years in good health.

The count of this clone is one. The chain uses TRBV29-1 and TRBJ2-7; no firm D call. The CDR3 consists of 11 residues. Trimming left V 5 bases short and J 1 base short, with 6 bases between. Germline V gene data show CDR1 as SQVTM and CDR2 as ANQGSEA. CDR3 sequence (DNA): TGCAGCGTTAGAGATTCCTACGAGCAGTACTTC. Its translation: CSVRDSYEQYF.

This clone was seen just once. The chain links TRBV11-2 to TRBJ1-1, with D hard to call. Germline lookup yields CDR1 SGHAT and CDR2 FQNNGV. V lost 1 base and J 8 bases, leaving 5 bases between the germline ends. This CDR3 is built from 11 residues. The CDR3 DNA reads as TGTGCCAGCAGCTTAGGGGGAGAAGCTTTCTTT. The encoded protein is CASSLGGEAFF.

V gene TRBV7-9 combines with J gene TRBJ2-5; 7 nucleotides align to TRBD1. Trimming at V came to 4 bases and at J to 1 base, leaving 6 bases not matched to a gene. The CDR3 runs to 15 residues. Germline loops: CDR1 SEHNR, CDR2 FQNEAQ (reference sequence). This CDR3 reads CASSSIGTAQETQYF. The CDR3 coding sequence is TGTGCCAGCAGCTCCATCGGGACAGCCCAAGAGACCCAGTACTTC. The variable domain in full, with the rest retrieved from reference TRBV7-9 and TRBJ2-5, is DTGVSQNPRHKITKRGQNVTFRCDPISEHNRLYWYRQTLGQGPEFLTYFQNEAQLEKSRLLSDRFSAERPKGSFSTLEIQRTEQGDSAMYLCASSSIGTAQETQYFGPGTRLLVL.

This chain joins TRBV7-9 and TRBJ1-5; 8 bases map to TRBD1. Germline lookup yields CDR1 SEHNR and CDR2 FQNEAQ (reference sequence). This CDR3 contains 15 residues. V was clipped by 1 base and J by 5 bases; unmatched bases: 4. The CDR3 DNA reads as TGTGCCAGCAGCTTAGGACAGGGGTGGGATCAGCCCCAGCATTTT. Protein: CASSLGQGWDQPQHF.

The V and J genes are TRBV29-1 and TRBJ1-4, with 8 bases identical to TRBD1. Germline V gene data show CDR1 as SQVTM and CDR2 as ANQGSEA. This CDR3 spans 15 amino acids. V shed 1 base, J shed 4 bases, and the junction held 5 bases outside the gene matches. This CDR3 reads CSVEVTGEGNEKLFF. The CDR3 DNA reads TGCAGCGTTGAAGTGACAGGGGAAGGTAATGAAAAACTGTTTTTT.

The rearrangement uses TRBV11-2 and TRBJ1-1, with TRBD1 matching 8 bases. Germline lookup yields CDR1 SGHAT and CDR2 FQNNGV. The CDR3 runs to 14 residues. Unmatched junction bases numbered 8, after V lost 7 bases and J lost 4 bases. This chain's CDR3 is CASNHRGDGTEAFF. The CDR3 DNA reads TGTGCCAGCAACCACAGGGGGGATGGCACTGAAGCTTTCTTT.

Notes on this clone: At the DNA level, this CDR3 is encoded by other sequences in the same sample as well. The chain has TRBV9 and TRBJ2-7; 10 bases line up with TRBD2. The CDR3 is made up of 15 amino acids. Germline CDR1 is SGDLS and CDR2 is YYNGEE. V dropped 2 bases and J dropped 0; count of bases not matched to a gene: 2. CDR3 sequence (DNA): TGTGCCAGCAGCGTTTCTAGCGGGAGCTCCTACGAGCAGTACTTC. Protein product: CASSVSSGSSYEQYF.

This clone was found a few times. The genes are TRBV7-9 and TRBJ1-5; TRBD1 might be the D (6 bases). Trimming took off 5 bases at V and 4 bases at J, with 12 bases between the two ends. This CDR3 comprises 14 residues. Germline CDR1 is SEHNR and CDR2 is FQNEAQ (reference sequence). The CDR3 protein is CASSTGTENQPQHF. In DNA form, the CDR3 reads TGTGCCAGCAGCACAGGGACGGAAAATCAGCCCCAGCATTTT.

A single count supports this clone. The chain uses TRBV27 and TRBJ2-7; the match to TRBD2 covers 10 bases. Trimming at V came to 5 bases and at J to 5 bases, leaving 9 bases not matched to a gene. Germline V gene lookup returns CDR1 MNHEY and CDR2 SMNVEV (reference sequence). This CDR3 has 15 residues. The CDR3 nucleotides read TGTGCCAGCAGTCTTCTAGCGGGAGTTCTGGACGAGCAGTACTTC. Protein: CASSLLAGVLDEQYF.

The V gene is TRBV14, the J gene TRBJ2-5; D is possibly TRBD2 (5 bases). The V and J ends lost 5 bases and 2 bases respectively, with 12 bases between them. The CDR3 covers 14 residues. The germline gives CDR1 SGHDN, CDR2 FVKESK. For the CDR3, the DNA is TGTGCCAGCAGCTCTCGACTATCTCAAGAGACCCAGTACTTC. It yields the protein CASSSRLSQETQYF.

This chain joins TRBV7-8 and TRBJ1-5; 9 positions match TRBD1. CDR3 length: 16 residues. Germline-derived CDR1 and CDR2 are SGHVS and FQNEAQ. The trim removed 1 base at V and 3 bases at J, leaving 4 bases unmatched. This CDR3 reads CASSLDRTGVNQPQHF. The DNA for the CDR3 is TGTGCCAGCAGCTTAGATAGGACAGGGGTCAATCAGCCCCAGCATTTT.

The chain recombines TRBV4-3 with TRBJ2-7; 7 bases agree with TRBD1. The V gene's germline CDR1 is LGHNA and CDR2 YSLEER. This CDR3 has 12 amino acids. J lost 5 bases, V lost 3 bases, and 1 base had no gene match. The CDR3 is CASSHRGNEQYF. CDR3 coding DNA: TGCGCCAGCAGCCACAGGGGGAACGAGCAGTACTTC.

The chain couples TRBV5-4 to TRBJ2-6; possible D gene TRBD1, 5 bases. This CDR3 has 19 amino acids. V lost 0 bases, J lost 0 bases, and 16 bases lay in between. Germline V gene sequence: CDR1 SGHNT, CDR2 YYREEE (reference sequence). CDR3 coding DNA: TGTGCCAGCAGCTTGGACCAGGGCCAGCGTTACTCTGGGGCCAACGTCCTGACTTTC. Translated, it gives CASSLDQGQRYSGANVLTF.

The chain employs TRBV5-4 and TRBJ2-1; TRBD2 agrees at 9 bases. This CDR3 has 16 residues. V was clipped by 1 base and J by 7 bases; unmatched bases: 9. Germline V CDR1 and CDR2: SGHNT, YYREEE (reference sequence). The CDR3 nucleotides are TGTGCCAGCAGCTTGACGGGTAGCGGGAGAAGGAATGAGCAGTTCTTC. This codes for CASSLTGSGRRNEQFF. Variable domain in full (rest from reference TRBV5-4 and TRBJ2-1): ETGVTQSPTHLIKTRGQQVTLRCSSQSGHNTVSWYQQALGQGPQFIFQYYREEENGRGNFPPRFSGLQFPNYSSELNVNALELDDSALYLCASSLTGSGRRNEQFFGPGTRLTVL.

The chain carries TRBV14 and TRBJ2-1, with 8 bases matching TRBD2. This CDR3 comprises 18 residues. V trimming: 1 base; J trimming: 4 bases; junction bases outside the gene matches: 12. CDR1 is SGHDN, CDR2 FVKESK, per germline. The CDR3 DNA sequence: TGTGCCAGCAGCCAAGGTGGTTTTAGCGGGAAAGGGTACAATGAGCAGTTCTTC. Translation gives CASSQGGFSGKGYNEQFF. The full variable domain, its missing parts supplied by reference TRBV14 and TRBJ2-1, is EAGVTQFPSHSVIEKGQTVTLRCDPISGHDNLYWYRRVMGKEIKFLLHFVKESKQDESGMPNNRFLAERTGGTYSTLKVQPAELEDSGVYFCASSQGGFSGKGYNEQFFGPGTRLTVL.

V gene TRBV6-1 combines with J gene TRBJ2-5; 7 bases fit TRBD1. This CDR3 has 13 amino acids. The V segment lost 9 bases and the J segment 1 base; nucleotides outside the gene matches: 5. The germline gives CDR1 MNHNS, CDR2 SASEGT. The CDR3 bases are TGTGCCAGTCCGGGACAGTTCCAAGAGACCCAGTACTTC. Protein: CASPGQFQETQYF.

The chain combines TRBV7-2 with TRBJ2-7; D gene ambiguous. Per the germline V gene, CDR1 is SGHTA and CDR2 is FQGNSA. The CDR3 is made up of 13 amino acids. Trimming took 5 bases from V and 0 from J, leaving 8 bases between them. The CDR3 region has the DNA TGTGCCAGCAGCCCCGGACCCTCCTACGAGCAGTACTTC. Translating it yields CASSPGPSYEQYF. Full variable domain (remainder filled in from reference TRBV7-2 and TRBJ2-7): GAGVSQSPSNKVTEKGKDVELRCDPISGHTALYWYRQSLGQGLEFLIYFQGNSAPDKSGLPSDRFSAERTGGSVSTLTIQRTQQEDSAVYLCASSPGPSYEQYFGPGTRLTVT.

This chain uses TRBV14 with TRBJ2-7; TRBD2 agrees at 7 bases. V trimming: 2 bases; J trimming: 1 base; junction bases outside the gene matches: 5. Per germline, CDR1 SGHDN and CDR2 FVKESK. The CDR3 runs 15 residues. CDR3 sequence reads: CASSQSLADSYEQYF. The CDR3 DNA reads TGTGCCAGCAGCCAAAGTCTAGCGGATTCCTACGAGCAGTACTTC.

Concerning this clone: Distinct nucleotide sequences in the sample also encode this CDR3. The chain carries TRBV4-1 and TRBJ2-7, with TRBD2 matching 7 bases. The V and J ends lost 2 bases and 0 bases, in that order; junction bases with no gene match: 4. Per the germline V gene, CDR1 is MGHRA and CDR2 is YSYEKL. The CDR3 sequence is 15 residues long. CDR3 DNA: TGCGCCAGCAGCCAACTCCCTAGCGGCTCCTACGAGCAGTACTTC. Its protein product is CASSQLPSGSYEQYF.

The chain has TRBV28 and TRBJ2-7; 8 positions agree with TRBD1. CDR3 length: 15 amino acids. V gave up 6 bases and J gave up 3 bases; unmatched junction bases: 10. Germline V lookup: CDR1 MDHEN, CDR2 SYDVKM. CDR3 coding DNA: TGTGCCAGCAGACGAGGGGACAGGCCACACTACGAGCAGTACTTC. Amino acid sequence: CASRRGDRPHYEQYF. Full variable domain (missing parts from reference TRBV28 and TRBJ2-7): DVKVTQSSRYLVKRTGEKVFLECVQDMDHENMFWYRQDPGLGLRLIYFSYDVKMKEKGDIPEGYSVSREKKERFSLILESASTNQTSMYLCASRRGDRPHYEQYFGPGTRLTVT.

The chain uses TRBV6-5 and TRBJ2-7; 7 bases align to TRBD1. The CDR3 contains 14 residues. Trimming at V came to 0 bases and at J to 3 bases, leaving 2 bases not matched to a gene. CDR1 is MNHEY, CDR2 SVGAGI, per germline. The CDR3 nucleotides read TGTGCCAGCAGTTACTCGGGACAGTACTACGAGCAGTACTTC. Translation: CASSYSGQYYEQYF.

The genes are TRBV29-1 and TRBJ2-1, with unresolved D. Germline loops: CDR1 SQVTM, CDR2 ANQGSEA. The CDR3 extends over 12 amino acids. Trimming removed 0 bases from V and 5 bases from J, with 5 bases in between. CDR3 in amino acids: CSVEDLDNEQFF. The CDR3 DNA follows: TGCAGCGTTGAAGATCTCGACAATGAGCAGTTCTTC.